One sample yielded the 19 T cell receptor beta chains listed below, sequenced in a study of post-analysis software for immune sequencing data. Broader study findings: The study found TRBV5-6, TRBV5-1 and TRBV20-1 among roughly 5 TRBV segments more frequent in patients than controls.

No cognate antigen is known for these TCRs. The library was made from cDNA and included unique molecular identifiers. One entry per CDR3 protein results from TCRdb running MiXCR on the PCR reads. The table has some 260,000 distinct CDR3 sequences, 35% to 45% seen once. The sample consisted of blood. Receptors originate from a girl aged 5-17 years with multiple sclerosis.

This clonotype was seen many times. The rearrangement uses TRBV5-1 and TRBJ2-5, with D hard to call. This CDR3 comprises 17 residues. Germline loops: CDR1 SGHRS, CDR2 YFSETQ. V dropped 4 bases and J dropped 2 bases, with 21 bases sitting between them. As DNA, the CDR3 is TGCGCCAGCAGCCCGGCGGTATCAAATGGCGGTCAAGAGACCCAGTACTTC. Protein sequence: CASSPAVSNGGQETQYF.

This clonotype came up many times. The rearrangement links TRBV11-1 to TRBJ2-1; TRBD2 matches 12 bases. The CDR3 consists of 24 residues. Per the germline V gene, CDR1 is SGHAT and CDR2 is FQDESV (reference sequence). With V trimmed by 1 base and J by 8 bases, 30 bases remained unmatched. CDR3 sequence (DNA): TGTGCCAGCAGCTTAGAGCTGGGAATGACTAGCGGGAGCCGGTCGCCTGGGGGGAGCGATGAGCAGTTCTTC. Translation gives CASSLELGMTSGSRSPGGSDEQFF.

This chain connects TRBV30 to TRBJ1-3, with no clear D. The V gene lost 2 bases and the J gene lost 2 bases, with 7 bases spanning the gap. The length of the CDR3 is 13 residues. From germline, CDR1 is GTSNPN and CDR2 SVGIG (reference sequence). For the CDR3, the DNA is TGTGCCTGGAGTCCCACAGCTGGAAACACCATATATTTT. It specifies CAWSPTAGNTIYF.

This rearrangement joins TRBV21-1 to TRBJ1-4; TRBD1, the table's D call, was not compared with the DNA. TRBV21-1 is flagged as a pseudogene. The CDR3 runs 14 residues. CDR3 in DNA: TGTGCCAACGGAGGGGGACGGCGAAGGGAAAAACTGTTTTTT. Its protein is CANGGGRRREKLFF.

This clonotype turned up a few times. This chain links TRBV5-5 with TRBJ2-3, with TRBD1 matching over 7 bases. CDR1 and CDR2 from the germline V gene are SGHKS and YYEKEE (reference sequence). This CDR3 is 16 amino acids long. V lost 3 bases, J lost 3 bases, and 10 bases stayed unmatched. The CDR3 spells CASSSDRVGGTDTQYF. CDR3 sequence (DNA): TGTGCCAGCAGCTCTGACAGGGTAGGAGGAACAGATACGCAGTATTTT. Looking up the rest from reference TRBV5-5 and TRBJ2-3 gives the full variable domain: DAGVTQSPTHLIKTRGQQVTLRCSPISGHKSVSWYQQVLGQGPQFIFQYYEKEERGRGNFPDRFSARQFPNYSSELNVNALLLGDSALYLCASSSDRVGGTDTQYFGPGTRLTVL.

J is TRBJ1-1 and V is TRBV28, with D hard to call. Trimming took off 5 bases at V and 3 bases at J, with 25 bases between the two ends. The length of the CDR3 is 18 residues. The germline V gene has CDR1 MDHEN and CDR2 SYDVKM. The CDR3 DNA sequence: TGTGCCAGCAGTCCCCCTTTAAGATGGGGAGTGGGCGACACTGAAGCTTTCTTT. This gives the protein CASSPPLRWGVGDTEAFF.

The table lists this clonotype with many counts. The J gene is TRBJ2-1, the V gene TRBV4-2, with 10 bases that match TRBD2. V was pared by 2 bases and J by 8 bases, with 18 bases of the junction left unmatched. The CDR3 length is 19 residues. CDR1 and CDR2 from the germline V gene are LGHNA and YNFKEQ. The CDR3 loop is CASSQPFRRGSGRFHEQFF. As DNA, the CDR3 is TGTGCCAGCAGCCAACCCTTCCGGCGGGGTAGCGGGAGGTTCCATGAGCAGTTCTTC.

Concerning this clonotype: This could be a read error, since a much larger clone is one nucleotide away. This sequence joins TRBV5-1 and TRBJ2-1; 8 bases map to TRBD1. TRBJ2-7 matches the DNA end more closely, so the J call is doubtful. The germline V gene has CDR1 SGHRS and CDR2 YFSETQ. The CDR3 sequence is 14 residues long. The CDR3 is CASSTTGADNEQYF. DNA of the CDR3: TGCGCCAGCAGCACGACAGGGGCTGACAATGAGCAGTACTTC.

This clonotype occurred many times. The gene calls are TRBV6-6 and TRBJ1-2; no firm D call. The CDR3 contains 10 residues. V lost 8 bases to trimming and J lost 2 bases, with 3 bases between them. Germline lookup yields CDR1 MNHNY and CDR2 SVGAGI (reference sequence). The DNA for the CDR3 is TGTGCCAGCGGCAACTATGGCTACACCTTC. It codes for CASGNYGYTF.

This clonotype was observed at least ten times. The chain carries TRBV9 and TRBJ1-1; the D is unclear. This CDR3 comprises 12 residues. Trimming removed 4 bases from V and 4 bases from J, with 8 bases in between. Germline V gives CDR1 SGDLS, CDR2 YYNGEE. In DNA, the CDR3 is TGTGCCAGCAGCCCCTTCCCCACTGAAGCTTTCTTT. This sequence encodes CASSPFPTEAFF.

The chain is built from TRBV9 and TRBJ2-3, with 8 positions matching TRBD1. With V trimmed by 4 bases and J by 6 bases, 13 bases remained unmatched. The CDR3 sequence is 16 residues long. Germline V CDR1 and CDR2: SGDLS, YYNGEE. The CDR3 nucleotides are TGTGCCAGCAGCCCGCGAAGGGGACAGGTAACGGATACGCAGTATTTT. Its translation: CASSPRRGQVTDTQYF. The entire variable domain, with the rest obtained from reference TRBV9 and TRBJ2-3, is as follows: DSGVTQTPKHLITATGQRVTLRCSPRSGDLSVYWYQQSLDQGLQFLIQYYNGEERAKGNILERFSAQQFPDLHSELNLSSLELGDSALYFCASSPRRGQVTDTQYFGPGTRLTVL.

J is TRBJ1-1 and V is TRBV29-1, with TRBD1 as a possible D gene (5 bases). The CDR3 is made up of 11 amino acids. Germline V gives CDR1 SQVTM, CDR2 ANQGSEA. Trimming pared 8 bases from V and 8 bases from J, leaving 15 bases between. CDR3 amino acids: CSTRGASEAFF. CDR3 DNA sequence: TGCAGCACCCGAGGGGCCTCCGAAGCTTTCTTT.

For this clonotype: A much larger clone is a single base away; this may be a read error. This sequence joins TRBV6-1 and TRBJ2-1; D might be TRBD1 or TRBD2, each matching 5 bases. The J call may be incorrect, as the DNA end agrees better with TRBJ2-7. Germline-derived CDR1 and CDR2 are MNHNS and SASEGT. The CDR3 spans 13 residues. The CDR3 coding sequence is TGTGCCACGAGGGGTATATCCTACAATGAGCAGTACTTC. It yields the protein CATRGISYNEQYF.

This clonotype was detected ten times or more. This chain connects TRBV7-2 to TRBJ2-5; 9 bases are a match to TRBD2. The germline V gene encodes CDR1 SGHTA and CDR2 FQGNSA. This CDR3 has 15 amino acids. Trimming cost V 1 base and J 5 bases; bases outside gene matches: 5. In DNA, the CDR3 is TGTGCCAGCAGCTTAGAAGCTAGCGGGGACGAGACCCAGTACTTC. Its protein is CASSLEASGDETQYF.

Many counts were recorded for this clonotype. The chain links TRBV5-5 to TRBJ2-1; 14 bases are a match to TRBD2. J lost 3 bases, V lost 5 bases, and 1 base had no gene match. CDR1 SGHKS and CDR2 YYEKEE come from the germline V gene (reference sequence). This CDR3 is 15 amino acids long. CDR3 DNA: TGTGCCAGCAGGACTAGCGGGGGGGTCTACAATGAGCAGTTCTTC. Translation gives CASRTSGGVYNEQFF.

This clonotype was detected a few times. The chain links TRBV29-1 to TRBJ1-1, with a weak D call TRBD1 (6 bases). V gave up 4 bases and J gave up 3 bases, with 18 bases separating them. From germline, CDR1 is SQVTM and CDR2 ANQGSEA. This CDR3 region has 15 residues. The CDR3 nucleotides read TGCAGCGTTGGGCTCCGACAGGTCCCAGACACTGAAGCTTTCTTT. It translates to CSVGLRQVPDTEAFF.

This clonotype was picked up many times. The chain links TRBV29-1 to TRBJ1-5; TRBD1 aligns across 7 bases. Per the germline V gene, CDR1 is SQVTM and CDR2 is ANQGSEA. The ends lost 6 bases at V and 0 bases at J; junction bases unmatched: 8. The CDR3 has 15 residues. The CDR3 sequence: CSVDPGQLSNQPQHF. As DNA, the CDR3 is TGCAGCGTCGACCCGGGACAGCTTAGCAATCAGCCCCAGCATTTT.

This sequence joins TRBV5-1 and TRBJ1-5, with a possible D match to TRBD1 (5 bases). The CDR3 is made up of 14 amino acids. V lost 0 bases to trimming and J lost 6 bases, with 10 bases between them. Germline CDR1 SGHRS, CDR2 YFSETQ. This chain's CDR3 is CASSLEGQGQPQHF. In DNA form, the CDR3 reads TGCGCCAGCAGCTTGGAGGGTCAGGGTCAGCCCCAGCATTTT.

The chain links TRBV20-1 to TRBJ2-5; D could derive from TRBD1 or TRBD2 (5 bases each). The CDR3 loop spans 12 amino acids. The V and J ends lost 5 bases and 5 bases respectively, with 12 bases between them. Per germline, CDR1 DFQATT and CDR2 SNEGSKA (reference sequence). The CDR3 is CSAYGGKETQYF. As DNA, the CDR3 is TGCAGTGCTTATGGGGGAAAGGAGACCCAGTACTTC.